Sequencing of this T cell receptor beta chain was carried out in a study of cytomegalovirus exposure and HLA in healthy donors. General observations from the study: The authors excluded some V segments, including TRBV6-2 and TRBV6-3, as indistinguishable.

13 Jbeta primers and 60 Vbeta primers were used for the PCR. Here immunoSEQ multiplex PCR was the method, and the copy in TCRdb shows in-frame clones only, minus some. Of around 200,000 clones listed, roughly 80% are singletons. Comments on this clone: As yet, its antigen is unknown.

J lost 4 bases, V lost 4 bases, and 15 bases had no gene match. CDR1 and CDR2 from the germline V gene are SGHRS and YFSETQ. CDR3 length: 17 residues. Sequencing was performed on PBMCs. This clonotype was sampled from a man aged 40-55 years in good health and CMV-seropositive. This rearrangement joins TRBV5-1 to TRBJ1-2, with 8 bases that match TRBD1. CDR3 protein: CASSPEGQVVGLYGYTF. In DNA, the CDR3 is TGCGCCAGCAGCCCGGAGGGACAGGTTGTTGGACTCTATGGCTACACCTTC.